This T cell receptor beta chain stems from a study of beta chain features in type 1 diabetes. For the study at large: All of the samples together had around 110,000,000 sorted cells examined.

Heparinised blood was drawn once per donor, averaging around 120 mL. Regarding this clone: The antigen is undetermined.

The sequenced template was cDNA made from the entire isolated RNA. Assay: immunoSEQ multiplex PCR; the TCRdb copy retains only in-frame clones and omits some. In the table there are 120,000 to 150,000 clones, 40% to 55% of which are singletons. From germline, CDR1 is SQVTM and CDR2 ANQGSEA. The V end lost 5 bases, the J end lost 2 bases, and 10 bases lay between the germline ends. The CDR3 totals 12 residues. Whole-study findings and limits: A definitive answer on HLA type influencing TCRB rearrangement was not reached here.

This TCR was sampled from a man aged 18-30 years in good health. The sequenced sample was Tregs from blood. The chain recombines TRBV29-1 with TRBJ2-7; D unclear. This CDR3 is CSVLYSPYEQYF. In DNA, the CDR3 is TGCAGCGTTTTGTACAGCCCCTACGAGCAGTACTTC.